This T cell receptor (beta chain) was retrieved from a study of PD-1 blockade in classical Hodgkin lymphoma. Overall study findings and caveats: Repertoire differences lack defined causes, possibly disease activity or prior therapy. Newly diagnosed patients had baseline TCR diversity that was reportedly lower than that of healthy donors.

Trimming shortened V by 5 bases and J by 5 bases, and 12 bases separated the two germline ends. This CDR3 region has 13 residues. Germline CDR1 and CDR2: SGHTA and FQGNSA. The method was immunoSEQ multiplex PCR; TCRdb's version includes in-frame clones alone and lacks a portion of them. Here the sample spans 25,000 to 30,000 clones, 80% to 90% being singletons. Concerning this clone: The antigen is not known.

Time point meaning: newly diagnosed, previously untreated cHL patient sample. Isolation of CD4+ T cells from thawed PBMCs was performed by magnetic negative selection. The sequenced material came from CD4+ T cells from blood. The chain combines TRBV7-2 with TRBJ1-2; a possible D gene is TRBD1 (5 bases). The receptor comes from a human donor with classical Hodgkin lymphoma. The CDR3 here is CASSPGALYGYTF. The CDR3 DNA follows: TGTGCCAGCAGCCCCGGGGCCTTGTATGGCTACACCTTC.